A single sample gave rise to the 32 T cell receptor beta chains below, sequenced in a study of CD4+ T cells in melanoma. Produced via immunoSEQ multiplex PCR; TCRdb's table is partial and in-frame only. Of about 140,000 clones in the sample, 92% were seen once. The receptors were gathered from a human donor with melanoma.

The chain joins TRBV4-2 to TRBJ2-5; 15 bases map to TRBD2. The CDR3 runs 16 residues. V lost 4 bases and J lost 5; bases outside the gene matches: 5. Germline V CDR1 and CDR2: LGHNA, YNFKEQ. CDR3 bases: TGTGCCAGCAGCCGGACTAGCGGGGGGGCGGGGGAGACCCAGTACTTC. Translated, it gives CASSRTSGGAGETQYF.

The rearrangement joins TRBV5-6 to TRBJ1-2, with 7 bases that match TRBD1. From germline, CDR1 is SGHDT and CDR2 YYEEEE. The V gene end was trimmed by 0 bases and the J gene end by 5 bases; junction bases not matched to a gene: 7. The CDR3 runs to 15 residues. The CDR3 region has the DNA TGTGCCAGCAGCTTGGAGGAGGGCAGGGGGTATGGCTACACCTTC. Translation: CASSLEEGRGYGYTF. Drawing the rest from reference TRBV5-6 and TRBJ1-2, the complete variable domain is DAGVTQSPTHLIKTRGQQVTLRCSPKSGHDTVSWYQQALGQGPQFIFQYYEEEERQRGNFPDRFSGHQFPNYSSELNVNALLLGDSALYLCASSLEEGRGYGYTFGSGTRLTVV.

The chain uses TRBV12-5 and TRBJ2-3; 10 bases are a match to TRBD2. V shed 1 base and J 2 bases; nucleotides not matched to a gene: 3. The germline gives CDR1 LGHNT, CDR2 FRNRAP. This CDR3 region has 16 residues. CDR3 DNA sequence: TGTGCTAGTGGTTTGGGAACTAGCGGGGACACAGATACGCAGTATTTT. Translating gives CASGLGTSGDTDTQYF.

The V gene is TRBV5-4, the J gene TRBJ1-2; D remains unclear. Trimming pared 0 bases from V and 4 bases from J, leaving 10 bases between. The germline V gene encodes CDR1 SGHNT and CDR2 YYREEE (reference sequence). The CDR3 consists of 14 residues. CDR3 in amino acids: CASSLAASFYGYTF. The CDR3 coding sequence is TGTGCCAGCAGCTTGGCAGCGTCATTCTATGGCTACACCTTC.

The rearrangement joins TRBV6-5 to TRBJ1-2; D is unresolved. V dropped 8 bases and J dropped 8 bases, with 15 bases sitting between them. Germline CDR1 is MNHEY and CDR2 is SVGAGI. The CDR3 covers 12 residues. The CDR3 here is CASRGRSRGYTF. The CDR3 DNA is TGTGCCAGCCGAGGACGCTCCCGGGGCTACACCTTC.

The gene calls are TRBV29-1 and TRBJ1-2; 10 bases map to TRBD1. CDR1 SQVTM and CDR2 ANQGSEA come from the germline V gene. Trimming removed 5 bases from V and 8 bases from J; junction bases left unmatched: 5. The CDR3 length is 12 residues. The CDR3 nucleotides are TGCAGCGTTTGGGGACAGGGGAGGGGCTACACCTTC. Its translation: CSVWGQGRGYTF.

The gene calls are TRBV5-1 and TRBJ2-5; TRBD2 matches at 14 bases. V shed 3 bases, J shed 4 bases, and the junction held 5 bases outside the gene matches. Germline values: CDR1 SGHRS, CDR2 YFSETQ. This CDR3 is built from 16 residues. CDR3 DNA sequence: TGCGCCAGCAGCTCGGGACTAGCGGGGGAGGCAGAGACCCAGTACTTC. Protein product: CASSSGLAGEAETQYF.

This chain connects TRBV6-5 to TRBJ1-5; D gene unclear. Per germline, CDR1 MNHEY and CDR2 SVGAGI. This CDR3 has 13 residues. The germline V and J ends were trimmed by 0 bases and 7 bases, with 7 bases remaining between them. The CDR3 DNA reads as TGTGCCAGCAGTTACTCGATGGCCCAGCCCCAGCATTTT. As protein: CASSYSMAQPQHF.

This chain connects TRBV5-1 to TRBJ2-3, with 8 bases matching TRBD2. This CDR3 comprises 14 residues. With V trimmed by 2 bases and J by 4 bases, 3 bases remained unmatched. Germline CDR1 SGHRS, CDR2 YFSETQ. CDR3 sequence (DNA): TGCGCCAGCAGCTTTAGCGGGGCCCCAGATACGCAGTATTTT. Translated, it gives CASSFSGAPDTQYF. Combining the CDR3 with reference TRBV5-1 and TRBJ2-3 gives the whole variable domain KAGVTQTPRYLIKTRGQQVTLSCSPISGHRSVSWYQQTPGQGLQFLFEYFSETQRNKGNFPGRFSGRQFSNSRSEMNVSTLELGDSALYLCASSFSGAPDTQYFGPGTRLTVL.

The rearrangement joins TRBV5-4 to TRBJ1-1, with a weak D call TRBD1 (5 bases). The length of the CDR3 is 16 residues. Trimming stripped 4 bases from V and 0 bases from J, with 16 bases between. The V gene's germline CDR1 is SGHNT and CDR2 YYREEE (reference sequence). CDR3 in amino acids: CASSAGSFSMNTEAFF. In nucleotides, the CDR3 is TGTGCCAGCAGCGCAGGGTCGTTCTCCATGAACACTGAAGCTTTCTTT.

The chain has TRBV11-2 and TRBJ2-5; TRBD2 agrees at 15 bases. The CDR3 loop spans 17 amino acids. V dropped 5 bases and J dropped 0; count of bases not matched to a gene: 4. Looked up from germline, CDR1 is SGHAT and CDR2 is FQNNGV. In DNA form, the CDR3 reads TGTGCCAGCAGCCCCGGACTAGCGGGGGGGTACCAAGAGACCCAGTACTTC. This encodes CASSPGLAGGYQETQYF.

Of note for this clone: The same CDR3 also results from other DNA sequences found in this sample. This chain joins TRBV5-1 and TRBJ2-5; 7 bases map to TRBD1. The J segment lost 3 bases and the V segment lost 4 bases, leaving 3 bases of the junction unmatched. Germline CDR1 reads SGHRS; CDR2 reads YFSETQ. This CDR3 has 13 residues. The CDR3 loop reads CASSLGTEETQYF. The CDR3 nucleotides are TGCGCCAGCAGCCTAGGGACAGAAGAGACCCAGTACTTC.

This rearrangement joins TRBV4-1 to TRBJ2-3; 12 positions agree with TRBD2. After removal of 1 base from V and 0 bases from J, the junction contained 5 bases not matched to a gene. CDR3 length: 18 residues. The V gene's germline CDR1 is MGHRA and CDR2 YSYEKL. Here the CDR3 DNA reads TGCGCCAGCAGCCAAGCGACTAGCGGGGGCGCAAGCACAGATACGCAGTATTTT. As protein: CASSQATSGGASTDTQYF.

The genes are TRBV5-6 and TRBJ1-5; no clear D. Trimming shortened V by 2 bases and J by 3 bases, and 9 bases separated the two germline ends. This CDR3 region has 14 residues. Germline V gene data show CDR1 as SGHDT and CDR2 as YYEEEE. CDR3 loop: CASSFRGANQPQHF. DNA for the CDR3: TGTGCCAGCAGCTTCCGGGGTGCCAATCAGCCCCAGCATTTT.

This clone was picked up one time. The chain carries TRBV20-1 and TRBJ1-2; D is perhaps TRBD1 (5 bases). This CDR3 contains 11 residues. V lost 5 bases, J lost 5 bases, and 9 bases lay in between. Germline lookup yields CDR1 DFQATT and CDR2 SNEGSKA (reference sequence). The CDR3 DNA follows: TGCAGTGCTGACGACAGTTATGGCTACACCTTC. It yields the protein CSADDSYGYTF.

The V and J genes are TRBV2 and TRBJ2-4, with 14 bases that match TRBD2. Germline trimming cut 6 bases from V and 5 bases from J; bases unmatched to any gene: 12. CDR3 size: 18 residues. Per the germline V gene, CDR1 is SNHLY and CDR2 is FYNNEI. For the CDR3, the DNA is TGTGCCAGCAGCCTTAGACTAGCGGGGGGGTCGTTGGAAAACATTCAGTACTTC. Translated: CASSLRLAGGSLENIQYF.

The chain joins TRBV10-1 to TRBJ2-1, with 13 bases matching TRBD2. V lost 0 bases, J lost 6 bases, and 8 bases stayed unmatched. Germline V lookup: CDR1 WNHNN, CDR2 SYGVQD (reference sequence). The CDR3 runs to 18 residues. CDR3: CASSESTRLAGGPNEQFF. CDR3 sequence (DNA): TGCGCCAGCAGTGAGTCAACCCGACTAGCGGGGGGCCCCAATGAGCAGTTCTTC.

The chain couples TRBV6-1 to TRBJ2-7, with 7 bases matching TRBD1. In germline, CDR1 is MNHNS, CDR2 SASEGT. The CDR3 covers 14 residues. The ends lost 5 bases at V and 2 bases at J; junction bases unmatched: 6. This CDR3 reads CASSTPGQPYEQYF. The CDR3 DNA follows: TGTGCCAGCAGTACCCCGGGACAGCCCTACGAGCAGTACTTC.

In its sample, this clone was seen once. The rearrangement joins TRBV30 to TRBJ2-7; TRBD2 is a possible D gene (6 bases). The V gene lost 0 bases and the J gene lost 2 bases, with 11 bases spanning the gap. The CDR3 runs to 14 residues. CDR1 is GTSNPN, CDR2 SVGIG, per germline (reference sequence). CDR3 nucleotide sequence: TGTGCCTGGAGTGTCGGACTAATCGCCTACGAGCAGTACTTC. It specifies CAWSVGLIAYEQYF.

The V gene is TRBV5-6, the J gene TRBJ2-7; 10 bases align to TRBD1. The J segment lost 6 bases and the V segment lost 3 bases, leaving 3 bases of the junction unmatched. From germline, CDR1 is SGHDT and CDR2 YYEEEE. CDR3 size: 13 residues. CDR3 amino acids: CASSWDRGGEQYF. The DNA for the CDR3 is TGTGCCAGCAGCTGGGACAGGGGCGGCGAGCAGTACTTC.

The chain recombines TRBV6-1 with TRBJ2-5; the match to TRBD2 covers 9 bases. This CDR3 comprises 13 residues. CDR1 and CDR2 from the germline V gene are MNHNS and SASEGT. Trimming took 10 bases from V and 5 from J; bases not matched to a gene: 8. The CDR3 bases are TGTGCCACCGGGGGACTAGCTAGTGAGACCCAGTACTTC. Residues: CATGGLASETQYF.

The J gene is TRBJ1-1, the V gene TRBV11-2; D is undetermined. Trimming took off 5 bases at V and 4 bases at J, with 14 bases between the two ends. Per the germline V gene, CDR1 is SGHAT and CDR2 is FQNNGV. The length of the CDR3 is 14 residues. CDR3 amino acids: CASSPRGPGTEAFF. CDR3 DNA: TGTGCCAGCAGCCCCCGCGGCCCGGGCACTGAAGCTTTCTTT.

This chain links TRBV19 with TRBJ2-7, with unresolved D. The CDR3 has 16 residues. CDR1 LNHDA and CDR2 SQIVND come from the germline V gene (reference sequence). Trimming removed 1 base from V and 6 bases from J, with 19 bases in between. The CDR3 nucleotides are TGTGCCAGTAGTATAGTCCGGGCAGAAGCAAAAGCCGAGCAGTACTTC. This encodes CASSIVRAEAKAEQYF.

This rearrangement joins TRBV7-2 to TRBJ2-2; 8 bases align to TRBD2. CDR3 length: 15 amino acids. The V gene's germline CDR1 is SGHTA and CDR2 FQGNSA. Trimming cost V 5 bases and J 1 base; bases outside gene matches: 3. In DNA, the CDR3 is TGTGCCAGCAGCGTCCTAGCGGGGAACACCGGGGAGCTGTTTTTT. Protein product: CASSVLAGNTGELFF.

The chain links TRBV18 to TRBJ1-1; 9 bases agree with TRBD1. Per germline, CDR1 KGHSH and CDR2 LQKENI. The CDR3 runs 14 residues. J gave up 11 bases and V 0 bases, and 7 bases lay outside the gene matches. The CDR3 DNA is TGTGCCAGCTCACCACCCACCGGGACAGGGAAGGCTTTCTTT. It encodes CASSPPTGTGKAFF.

The CDR3 spells CASSLYGTGQETQYF. CDR3 in DNA: TGCGCCAGCAGCTTGTACGGGACAGGCCAAGAGACCCAGTACTTC. The chain employs TRBV5-1 and TRBJ2-5; TRBD1 matches 8 bases. CDR3 length: 15 residues. With V trimmed by 1 base and J by 1 base, 3 bases remained unmatched. Germline CDR1 and CDR2: SGHRS and YFSETQ.

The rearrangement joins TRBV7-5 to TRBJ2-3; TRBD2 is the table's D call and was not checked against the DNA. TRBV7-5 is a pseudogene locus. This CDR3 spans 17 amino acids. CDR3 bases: TGTGCCAGAAGCTTAGGACTAGCGGGGGTTAACACGGGTACGCAGTATTTT. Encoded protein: CARSLGLAGVNTGTQYF.

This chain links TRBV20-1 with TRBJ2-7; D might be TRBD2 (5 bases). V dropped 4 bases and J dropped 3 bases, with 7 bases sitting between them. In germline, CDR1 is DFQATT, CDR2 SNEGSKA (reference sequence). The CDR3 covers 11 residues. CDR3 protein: CSATGNYEQYF. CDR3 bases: TGCAGTGCTACCGGGAACTACGAGCAGTACTTC.

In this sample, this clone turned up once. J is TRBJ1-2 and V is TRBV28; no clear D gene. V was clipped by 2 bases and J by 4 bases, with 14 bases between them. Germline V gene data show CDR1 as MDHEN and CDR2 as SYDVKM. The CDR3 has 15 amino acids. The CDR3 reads CASSLRGLIRYGYTF. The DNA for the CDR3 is TGTGCCAGCAGTTTAAGAGGGCTTATTCGCTATGGCTACACCTTC.

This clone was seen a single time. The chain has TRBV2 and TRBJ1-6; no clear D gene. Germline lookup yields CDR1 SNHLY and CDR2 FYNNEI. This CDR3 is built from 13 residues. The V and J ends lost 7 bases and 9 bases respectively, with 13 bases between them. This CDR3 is CASKREVGSPLHF. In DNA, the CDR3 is TGTGCCAGCAAGCGCGAGGTTGGTTCACCCCTCCACTTT.

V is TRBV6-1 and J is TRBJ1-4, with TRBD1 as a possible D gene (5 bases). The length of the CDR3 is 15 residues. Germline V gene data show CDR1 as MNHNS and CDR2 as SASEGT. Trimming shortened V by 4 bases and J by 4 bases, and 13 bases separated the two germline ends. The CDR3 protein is CASSGGVGLNEKLFF. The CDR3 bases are TGTGCCAGCAGTGGAGGGGTAGGGCTTAATGAAAAACTGTTTTTT.

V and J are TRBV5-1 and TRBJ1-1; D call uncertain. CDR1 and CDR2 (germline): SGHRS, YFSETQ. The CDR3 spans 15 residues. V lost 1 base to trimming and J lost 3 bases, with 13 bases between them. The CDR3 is CASSLLHRAHTEAFF. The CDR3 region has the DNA TGCGCCAGCAGCTTGCTGCATAGGGCGCACACTGAAGCTTTCTTT.